This T cell receptor beta chain originates from a study of memory CD4+ T cells and cytomegalovirus serostatus. The sort gate was single viable CD3+CD4+CD8-CD45RO+ cells for memory CD4+ T cells. The V segment lost 1 base and the J segment 2 bases; nucleotides outside the gene matches: 4. Germline assignment: CDR1 SGHVS and CDR2 FNYEAQ. There are 15 residues in the CDR3. The method was immunoSEQ multiplex PCR; TCRdb's version includes in-frame clones alone and lacks a portion of them. The sample consists of about 60,000 clones, 75% to 80% of them appearing once. Specimen: memory CD4+ T cells from blood. The receptor was isolated from an adult in good health and CMV-seronegative. V and J are TRBV7-6 and TRBJ2-5, with TRBD1 identical over 7 bases. This CDR3 reads CASSLGTGVQETQYF. CDR3 nucleotide sequence: TGTGCCAGCAGCTTAGGTACAGGGGTACAAGAGACCCAGTACTTC.